This TCR beta chain derives from a study of blood T cell repertoires in COVID-19. About the research overall: Specimens from acute and convalescent COVID-19 originated in the United States, Italy and Spain. Sources were T cells, B-cell-depleted T cells, or PBMCs; the material itself was cDNA or gDNA.

Enrolment of Seattle patients took place during active infection, and they were followed longitudinally. Study processing details: Amplification from reference gene primers served as the basis for estimated nucleated cell counts. The data were produced by immunoSEQ multiplex PCR, yet TCRdb's version contains in-frame clones alone and is incomplete. V, J and clone size were drawn from that table, and D and trimming were deduced from the DNA. The data contain approximately 290,000 clones, around 81% of them singletons. Trimming took 0 bases from V and 2 from J, leaving 5 bases between them. The germline gives CDR1 SGHTS, CDR2 YDEGEE. This CDR3 contains 13 residues.

The sequenced material came from peripheral blood. This clonotype was sampled from a person aged 70 to 80 with COVID-19, enrolled during active disease. This chain joins TRBV5-8 and TRBJ2-5; D ambiguous. The CDR3 region is CASSLGTQETQYF. The CDR3 nucleotides are TGTGCCAGCAGCTTGGGTACACAAGAGACCCAGTACTTC.